Below, 27 T cell receptor beta chains from the same sample are listed, as sequenced in a study of blood T cells in healthy people across ages (dated by TCRdb to the mid-2010s). Library preparation was by 5' RACE. Reads for this sample came from an Illumina HiSeq 2500. A second PCR of roughly 6 to 12 cycles was performed with a sample-barcoded 5' primer and a J-beta primer mix. In-frame beta chains were kept once TCRdb had trimmed the public reads at Q25 with fastp and called clones with MiXCR. Each CDR3 protein gets just one entry, which takes the most common genes and DNA from the rows behind it. The sample has about 1.6 million distinct CDR3 sequences on record, roughly 30% of them singletons. The ten largest clones add up to approximately 10% of the sample. Sequenced material: blood. Receptors were obtained from a woman in her thirties in good health.

The rearrangement joins TRBV5-5 to TRBJ2-7; D is unclear. V shed 0 bases and J shed 3 bases, with 16 bases lying between them. The length of the CDR3 is 16 residues. Germline V CDR1 and CDR2: SGHKS, YYEKEE (reference sequence). This CDR3 reads CASSLDPLLLGYEQYF. The DNA for the CDR3 is TGTGCCAGCAGCTTGGACCCCCTGTTATTGGGCTACGAGCAGTACTTC. The variable domain in full, completed from reference TRBV5-5 and TRBJ2-7, reads DAGVTQSPTHLIKTRGQQVTLRCSPISGHKSVSWYQQVLGQGPQFIFQYYEKEERGRGNFPDRFSARQFPNYSSELNVNALLLGDSALYLCASSLDPLLLGYEQYFGPGTRLTVT.

This clonotype has a handful of counts. A clone one base away is much larger, so this may be a read error. CDR3 coding DNA: TGCAGTGCTAGGGGGGGGGAGGGTTGCTACGAGCAGTACTTC. Protein product: CSARGGEGCYEQYF. The V gene is TRBV20-1, the J gene TRBJ2-7; 7 bases align to TRBD2. Germline CDR1 and CDR2: DFQATT and SNEGSKA (reference sequence). V dropped 3 bases and J dropped 3; count of bases not matched to a gene: 8. This CDR3 has 14 amino acids.

This clonotype has at least ten counts. V is TRBV29-1 and J is TRBJ2-1; 9 bases map to TRBD1. V lost 7 bases, J lost 4 bases, and 8 bases stayed unmatched. CDR3 length equals 14 residues. Germline lookup yields CDR1 SQVTM and CDR2 ANQGSEA. CDR3 residues: CSAVGQGLYNEQFF. DNA for the CDR3: TGCAGCGCCGTCGGACAGGGGTTATACAATGAGCAGTTCTTC.

This clonotype was detected only a few times. The rearrangement links TRBV6-1 to TRBJ2-5, with 8 nucleotides matching TRBD1. The J call is uncertain, as TRBJ2-7 better fits the DNA end. The CDR3 is made up of 14 amino acids. The germline gives CDR1 MNHNS, CDR2 SASEGT. Here the CDR3 DNA reads TGTGCCAGCAGGGCCGGGACAGGCAACTACGAGCAGTACTTC. Its translation is CASRAGTGNYEQYF.

Concerning this clonotype itself: Mismatch with germline at one junction end may stem from a read error. This chain joins TRBV28 and TRBJ2-3, with no clear D. The CDR3 loop spans 11 amino acids. Germline V gives CDR1 MDHEN, CDR2 SYDVKM. The CDR3 region has the DNA TGTACCAGCAGCAACAGAGATACGCAGTATTTT. Protein: CTSSNRDTQYF.

This clonotype was picked up a small number of times. V is TRBV5-4 and J is TRBJ2-1; D not resolved. CDR1 and CDR2 from the germline V gene are SGHNT and YYREEE (reference sequence). The length of the CDR3 is 13 residues. Trimming shortened V by 2 bases and J by 9 bases, and 12 bases separated the two germline ends. The CDR3 nucleotides read TGTGCCAGCAGCTTCGACCAGTATCTTGAGCAGTTCTTC. Protein sequence: CASSFDQYLEQFF.

This chain uses TRBV4-1 with TRBJ1-1; D ambiguous. The germline CDR1 and CDR2 sequences are MGHRA and YSYEKL. The CDR3 runs to 13 residues. Trimming pared 7 bases from V and 4 bases from J, leaving 13 bases between. CDR3: CASIRGVATEAFF. In DNA, the CDR3 is TGCGCCAGCATCCGCGGTGTGGCCACTGAAGCTTTCTTT.

The CDR3 sequence: CASSRQSNYNEQFF. The CDR3 nucleotides are TGTGCCAGCAGCCGTCAATCTAACTACAATGAGCAGTTCTTC. The chain is built from TRBV7-6 and TRBJ2-1; D is ambiguous. Germline V CDR1 and CDR2: SGHVS, FNYEAQ. V was pared by 5 bases and J by 3 bases, with 11 bases between. The CDR3 runs to 14 residues.

V gene TRBV3-1 combines with J gene TRBJ1-2; no clear D gene. This CDR3 region has 15 residues. Germline V gene lookup returns CDR1 LGHDT and CDR2 YNNKEL (reference sequence). Trimming took off 0 bases at V and 10 bases at J, with 18 bases between the two ends. CDR3 nucleotide sequence: TGTGCCAGCAGCCAAGATACGAGAGCGGCGGGTGACTACACCTTC. This encodes CASSQDTRAAGDYTF.

The chain recombines TRBV14 with TRBJ2-1; tentatively, D is TRBD1 (6 bases). In germline, CDR1 is SGHDN, CDR2 FVKESK. CDR3 size: 13 residues. V was clipped by 3 bases and J by 4 bases, with 7 bases between them. In DNA form, the CDR3 reads TGTGCCAGCAGCCACAGGGGATACAATGAGCAGTTCTTC. Translated, it gives CASSHRGYNEQFF.

This clonotype occurred many times. The V and J genes are TRBV24-1 and TRBJ2-7, with D possibly TRBD2 on 6 matching bases. Germline loops: CDR1 KGHDR, CDR2 SFDVKD. V was clipped by 4 bases and J by 3 bases, with 12 bases between them. The CDR3 is made up of 14 amino acids. This CDR3 is CATSEETEGYEQYF. CDR3 in DNA: TGTGCCACCAGTGAGGAGACGGAGGGCTACGAGCAGTACTTC.

The chain couples TRBV3-1 to TRBJ1-2; TRBD1 agrees at 7 bases. With 4 bases clipped from V and 2 bases from J, the junction kept 7 bases outside the gene matches. CDR3 length: 15 residues. Germline V gene data show CDR1 as LGHDT and CDR2 as YNNKEL (reference sequence). The DNA of the CDR3 is TGTGCCAGCAGCCGTCCCGGGACAGCAAACTATGGCTACACCTTC. It is translated as CASSRPGTANYGYTF. The variable domain in full, completed from reference TRBV3-1 and TRBJ1-2, reads DTAVSQTPKYLVTQMGNDKSIKCEQNLGHDTMYWYKQDSKKFLKIMFSYNNKELIINETVPNRFSPKSPDKAHLNLHINSLELGDSAVYFCASSRPGTANYGYTFGSGTRLTVV.

Only a few counts were recorded for this clonotype. A read error is possible here, since a much larger clone lies one base away. The V gene is TRBV30, the J gene TRBJ2-1; 8 nucleotides match TRBD2. Germline assignment: CDR1 GTSNPN and CDR2 SVGIG (reference sequence). The ends lost 2 bases at V and 10 bases at J; junction bases unmatched: 10. This CDR3 comprises 14 residues. The CDR3 region has the DNA TGTGCCTGGAGTCTCTCGGGAGGGCCTCTCGAGCAGTTCTTC. Its translation: CAWSLSGGPLEQFF.

This clonotype was counted a few times. The CDR3 loop reads CASRPGSSTDTQYF. The CDR3 DNA sequence: TGTGCCAGCAGGCCCGGGAGCTCCACAGATACGCAGTATTTT. This sequence joins TRBV7-8 and TRBJ2-3; perhaps TRBD2 as D (6 bases). The V end was cut by 6 bases, the J end by 2 bases, with 12 bases between. This CDR3 is 14 amino acids long. Germline lookup yields CDR1 SGHVS and CDR2 FQNEAQ.

The V call is TRBV7-9, the J call TRBJ2-6, with D unresolved. V was pared by 4 bases and J by 2 bases, with 9 bases between. The germline V gene encodes CDR1 SEHNR and CDR2 FQNEAQ (reference sequence). The CDR3 length is 15 residues. The CDR3 nucleotides read TGTGCCAGCAGCTCCGTGAGCCCTGGGGCCAACGTCCTGACTTTC. It yields the protein CASSSVSPGANVLTF.

A few counts support this clonotype. This rearrangement joins TRBV6-1 to TRBJ2-1, with 7 bases identical to TRBD2. V shed 6 bases, J shed 4 bases, and the junction held 6 bases outside the gene matches. CDR3 length: 14 amino acids. Per the germline V gene, CDR1 is MNHNS and CDR2 is SASEGT. This CDR3 reads CASSELATYNEQFF. CDR3 DNA: TGTGCCAGCAGCGAACTAGCGACTTACAATGAGCAGTTCTTC.

About this clonotype itself: A clone one base away is much larger, so this may be a read error. Here the CDR3 reads CSVRDFGSGANVLTF. CDR3 in DNA: TGCAGTGTTAGAGATTTCGGGTCTGGGGCCAACGTCCTGACTTTC. The chain uses TRBV20-1 and TRBJ2-6; no reliable D call. CDR3 length: 15 amino acids. The germline CDR1 and CDR2 sequences are DFQATT and SNEGSKA (reference sequence).

This clonotype appeared many times. The chain recombines TRBV12-3 or TRBV12-4 with TRBJ2-5; possibly TRBD2 for D (7 bases). This CDR3 is 14 amino acids long. V lost 2 bases and J lost 5, with 12 bases in between. CDR3 sequence reads: CASSLRGGLETQYF. CDR3 nucleotides: TGTGCCAGCAGTTTAAGGGGGGGCCTTGAGACCCAGTACTTC.

V and J are TRBV5-6 and TRBJ2-7; D possibly uses TRBD1 or TRBD2 (5 bases each). This CDR3 spans 15 amino acids. The V gene lost 3 bases and the J gene lost 3 bases, with 16 bases spanning the gap. Germline V lookup: CDR1 SGHDT, CDR2 YYEEEE. This chain's CDR3 is CASSSPRDGVYEQYF. The CDR3 nucleotides read TGTGCCAGCAGCTCACCCCGGGACGGAGTCTACGAGCAGTACTTC.

This rearrangement joins TRBV7-8 to TRBJ1-2, with no clear D. The ends were cut back, 3 bases at V and 7 bases at J, with 15 bases in the middle. Germline V gene data show CDR1 as SGHVS and CDR2 as FQNEAQ. This CDR3 contains 14 residues. CDR3 region: CASSFSEGLRGYTF. The DNA of the CDR3 is TGTGCCAGCAGCTTCTCGGAAGGGTTGCGTGGCTACACCTTC.

Concerning this clonotype itself: This may arise from a read error, as a much more abundant clone is one base away. V usage is TRBV6-4 and J usage is TRBJ2-3, with 8 bases matching TRBD2. The junction had 6 bases not matched to a gene; V was cut back by 3 bases and J by 4 bases. This CDR3 is 15 amino acids long. CDR1 MRHNA and CDR2 SNTAGT come from the germline V gene. The chain's CDR3 is CASSEGAGAPDTQYF. The CDR3 bases are TGTGCCAGCAGTGAGGGAGCGGGAGCCCCAGATACGCAGTATTTT.

This clonotype was picked up one time. The V and J genes are TRBV7-8 and TRBJ2-5, with D perhaps matching TRBD1 (6 bases). Germline CDR1 and CDR2: SGHVS and FQNEAQ. This CDR3 spans 15 amino acids. V gave up 1 base and J gave up 5 bases, with 14 bases separating them. Here the CDR3 DNA reads TGTGCCAGCAGCTTAGGGGTCTTAAGGGGGGAGACCCAGTACTTC. Protein: CASSLGVLRGETQYF.

This clonotype was counted between two and nine times. The chain carries TRBV4-1 and TRBJ2-1; D uncertain. The ends were cut back, 4 bases at V and 7 bases at J, with 17 bases in the middle. Germline V gene sequence: CDR1 MGHRA, CDR2 YSYEKL. CDR3 length equals 15 residues. The CDR3 nucleotides read TGCGCCAGCAGCCCGTTCCTTATAGGACGAAATGAGCAGTTCTTC. Translated: CASSPFLIGRNEQFF.

This clonotype turned up a few times. The chain uses TRBV29-1 and TRBJ1-2; D gene uncertain. Trimming removed 3 bases at V and 0 bases at J, with 8 bases between. The germline V gene encodes CDR1 SQVTM and CDR2 ANQGSEA. There are 13 residues in the CDR3. CDR3 protein: CSVDTFSNYGYTF. The CDR3 DNA reads TGCAGCGTTGACACGTTTTCTAACTATGGCTACACCTTC.

This rearrangement joins TRBV6-2 or TRBV6-3 to TRBJ1-1, with a tentative D call TRBD1 (5 bases). Germline V lookup: CDR1 MNHEY, CDR2 SVGEGT. The V end was cut by 11 bases, the J end by 3 bases, with 13 bases between. The CDR3 has 12 amino acids. This CDR3 is CAPGHPDTEAFF. DNA for the CDR3: TGTGCCCCCGGACATCCGGACACTGAAGCTTTCTTT.

The chain is built from TRBV20-1 and TRBJ2-5, with 9 bases that match TRBD2. This CDR3 region has 17 residues. The junction had 12 bases not matched to a gene; V was cut back by 0 bases and J by 4 bases. From germline, CDR1 is DFQATT and CDR2 SNEGSKA (reference sequence). The CDR3 DNA follows: TGCAGTGCTAGAGAGGTTGGCGGGAGGGCGGGTTCAGAGACCCAGTACTTC. The encoded protein is CSAREVGGRAGSETQYF.

The gene calls are TRBV9 and TRBJ2-5; tentative D call: TRBD2 (5 bases). The germline V gene encodes CDR1 SGDLS and CDR2 YYNGEE. The CDR3 is made up of 13 amino acids. Trimming pared 2 bases from V and 5 bases from J, leaving 10 bases between. The CDR3 reads CASSVEGLETQYF. The CDR3 DNA is TGTGCCAGCAGCGTCGAGGGTTTGGAGACCCAGTACTTC.